The rows below give T cell receptor beta chains drawn from one sample of a study of radiotherapy plus CTLA-4 blockade in lung cancer. Some clones are missing from TCRdb's copy, which holds only in-frame ones; the method was immunoSEQ multiplex PCR. The table shows around 49,000 clones, with about 85% occurring only once. The sequences come from peripheral blood, collected from a patient treated with radiotherapy plus ipilimumab. The receptors stem from a human donor with non-small cell lung cancer whose response to radiotherapy plus ipilimumab could not be evaluated. Both conserved end residues are part of each CDR3. The order of the fields is clone size, D gene, V gene, J gene, CDR3 DNA, CDR3 protein. The D gene is left open where the match is weak. Some rows have no size entry. The others give once, few or many, or a class for an expanded clone.

>.|.|TRBV9|TRBJ2-3
TGTGCCAGCAGCGGATCTCGGACTGGAGTCGACACAGATACGCAGTATTTT
CASSGSRTGVDTDTQYF
>.|TRBD1|TRBV15|TRBJ1-2
TGTGCCACCAGCAGTAAGGGACAGGGTTTCTCCTATGGCTACACCTTC
CATSSKGQGFSYGYTF
>.|TRBD1|TRBV28|TRBJ1-1
TGTGCCAGCAGTTTAACACAGGGGGGAGCTTTCTTT
CASSLTQGGAFF
>.|.|TRBV5-1|TRBJ1-1
TGCGCCAGCAGCTCCGACTCGGGGAACACTGAAGCTTTCTTT
CASSSDSGNTEAFF
>.|.|TRBV6-5|TRBJ1-2
TGTGCCAGCAGTTACGTTCGGGGGTCCTATGGCTACACCTTC
CASSYVRGSYGYTF
>.|TRBD2|TRBV4-2|TRBJ2-3
TGTGCCAGCAGCCAAGACGCTAGCGGGAGAAGCACAGATACGCAGTATTTT
CASSQDASGRSTDTQYF
>.|TRBD1|TRBV18|TRBJ2-4
TGTGCCAGCTCACCCCCGCCTAGGACAGGGGGCTTAATTCTAGCCAAAAACATTCAGTACTTC
CASSPPPRTGGLILAKNIQYF
>.|TRBD2|TRBV5-5|TRBJ2-1
TGTGCCAGCAGCTTGGGACTAGCGCGTTACAATGAGCAGTTCTTC
CASSLGLARYNEQFF
>.|TRBD2|TRBV9|TRBJ2-7
TGTGCCAGCAGCGTAAACCCAGCGGGAGGCTACGAGCAGTACTTC
CASSVNPAGGYEQYF
>.|.|TRBV7-2|TRBJ1-2
TGTGCCAGCAGCTTAGAGGCCGGGGGGTATGGCTACACCTTC
CASSLEAGGYGYTF
>.|TRBD2|TRBV7-3|TRBJ2-1
TGTGCCAGCAGCCCTGGACTAGCGGACTACAATGAGCAGTTCTTC
CASSPGLADYNEQFF
>once|.|TRBV19|TRBJ2-3
TGTGCCAGTAGCCCCGGGGTTGGGGATACGCAGTATTTT
CASSPGVGDTQYF
>.|.|TRBV7-2|TRBJ1-2
TGTGCCAGCAGCCCGTTGGGAGCTAACTATGGCTACACCTTC
CASSPLGANYGYTF
>.|TRBD1|TRBV2|TRBJ2-1
TGTGCCAGCAGGGACGTACTTGGACAGGAACTTTACAATGAGCAGTTCTTC
CASRDVLGQELYNEQFF
>.|.|TRBV4-3|TRBJ2-1
TGCGCCAGCAGCCAAGATAGACTAACCCCCTACAATGAGCAGTTCTTC
CASSQDRLTPYNEQFF
>.|.|TRBV5-1|TRBJ2-7
TGCGCCAGCGTAGGGGCTAACTACGAGCAGTACTTC
CASVGANYEQYF
>.|.|TRBV29-1|TRBJ1-2
TGCAGCGTTGTCAATCCCCCAGACTATGGCTACACCTTC
CSVVNPPDYGYTF
>few|.|TRBV4-1|TRBJ1-5
TGCGCCAGCAGCCAAGGGGCAGGGCTTGGGTCGCCCCAGCATTTT
CASSQGAGLGSPQHF
>once|.|TRBV7-2|TRBJ1-5
TGTGCCAGCAGCTTCGTTCAGCCCCAGCATTTT
CASSFVQPQHF
>.|.|TRBV18|TRBJ1-1
TGTGCCAGCTCACCATCTCGGGGAGGGTTGCGGACTGAAGCTTTCTTT
CASSPSRGGLRTEAFF
>.|TRBD1|TRBV29-1|TRBJ2-7
TGCAGCGTTGAAGATCGAAGGACAGGGATTGACGAGCAGTACTTC
CSVEDRRTGIDEQYF
>once|.|TRBV4-2|TRBJ1-4
TGTGCCAGCAGCCAAGATCTGGCAGGGCGGTCAACTAATGAAAAACTGTTTTTT
CASSQDLAGRSTNEKLFF
>.|TRBD2|TRBV7-2|TRBJ2-3
TGTGCCAGCAGCCCAAGGGTCGGGGGGGCGCAGTATTTT
CASSPRVGGAQYF